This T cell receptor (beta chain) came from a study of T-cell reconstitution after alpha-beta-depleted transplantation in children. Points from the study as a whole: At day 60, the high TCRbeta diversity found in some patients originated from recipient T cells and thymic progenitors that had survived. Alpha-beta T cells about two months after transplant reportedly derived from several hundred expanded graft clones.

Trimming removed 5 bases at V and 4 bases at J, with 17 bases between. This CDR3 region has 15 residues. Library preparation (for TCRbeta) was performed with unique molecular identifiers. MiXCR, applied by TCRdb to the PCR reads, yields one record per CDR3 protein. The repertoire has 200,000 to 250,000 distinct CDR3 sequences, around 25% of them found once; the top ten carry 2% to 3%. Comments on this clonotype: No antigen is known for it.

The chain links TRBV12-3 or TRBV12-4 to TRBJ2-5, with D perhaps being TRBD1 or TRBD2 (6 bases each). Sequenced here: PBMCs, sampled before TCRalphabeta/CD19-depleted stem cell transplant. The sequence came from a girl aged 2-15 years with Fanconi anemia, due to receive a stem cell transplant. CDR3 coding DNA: TGTGCCAGCAGTCCAGGGGCGGGGTCGGGAGAGACCCAGTACTTC. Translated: CASSPGAGSGETQYF.